The present T cell receptor beta chain was sequenced within a study of blood T cell repertoires in COVID-19. In the study overall: There were acute and convalescent COVID-19 samples, and they came from the United States, Italy and Spain.

CDR1 is LNHNV and CDR2 is YYDKDF in the germline V gene (reference sequence). The CDR3 has 18 amino acids. Only one count was recorded for this clone. A read error may account for a junction end that differs from germline. Here immunoSEQ multiplex PCR was the method, and the copy in TCRdb shows in-frame clones only, minus some. The data show about 360,000 clones, approximately 86% seen once. Sequencing was done on a sample of peripheral blood. The sequence came from a human donor in a cohort sampled during active COVID-19. The J gene is TRBJ1-3, the V gene TRBV15; TRBD1 matches at 7 bases. The CDR3 DNA is TGTGCCACCAGCCGAGAGGGGAAGGGGGCAACCCCTGGAAACACCATATATTTT. This translates into CATSREGKGATPGNTIYF.